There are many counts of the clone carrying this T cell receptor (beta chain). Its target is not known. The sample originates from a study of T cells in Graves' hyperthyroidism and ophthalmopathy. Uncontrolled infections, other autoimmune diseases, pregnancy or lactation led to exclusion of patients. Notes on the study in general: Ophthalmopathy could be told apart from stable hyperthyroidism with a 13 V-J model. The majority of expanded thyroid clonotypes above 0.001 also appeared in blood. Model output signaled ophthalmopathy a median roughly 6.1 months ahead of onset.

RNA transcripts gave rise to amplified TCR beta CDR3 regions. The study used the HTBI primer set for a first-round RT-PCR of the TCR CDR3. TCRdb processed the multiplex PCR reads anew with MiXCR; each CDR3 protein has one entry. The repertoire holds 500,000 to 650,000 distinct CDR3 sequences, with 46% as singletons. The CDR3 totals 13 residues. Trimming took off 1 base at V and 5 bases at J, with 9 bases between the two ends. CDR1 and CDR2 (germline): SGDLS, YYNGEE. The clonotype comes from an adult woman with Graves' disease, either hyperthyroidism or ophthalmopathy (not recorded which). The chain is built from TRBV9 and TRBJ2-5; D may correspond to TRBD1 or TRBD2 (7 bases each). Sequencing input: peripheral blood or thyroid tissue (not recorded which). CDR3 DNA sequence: TGTGCCAGCAGCGTACAGGGGGGGGAGACCCAGTACTTC. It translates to CASSVQGGETQYF.